The entry below gives a single TCR beta chain sequence along with its context. Its target is not known. This entry is derived from a study of T cell responses to AZD1222 COVID-19 vaccine. The CDR3 has 13 residues. Study outcomes and limitations: The donor group comprised mostly white British people and more females; the analysis possibly underestimated clonal diversity. There were vaccine-associated CD4 TCRs across spike, dominant at 160-218 and 743-854. Variant regions that are unmutated are reportedly the target of nearly half of spike-specific TCRs.

The method was immunoSEQ multiplex PCR; TCRdb's version includes in-frame clones alone and lacks a portion of them. Of 120,000 to 150,000 clones listed, over 75% were seen once; the top ten hold approximately 5.4%. This sequence joins TRBV21-1 and TRBJ1-5. TRBV21-1 is described as a pseudogene. The specimen was peripheral blood, collected 28 days after the second dose of the MenACWY control vaccine. This receptor was identified in an adult who received the MenACWY meningococcal vaccine as a control. CDR3 coding DNA: TGTGCCAGCCCCCAAGGAGTCCAGCAGCCCCAGCATTTT. It yields the protein CASPQGVQQPQHF.